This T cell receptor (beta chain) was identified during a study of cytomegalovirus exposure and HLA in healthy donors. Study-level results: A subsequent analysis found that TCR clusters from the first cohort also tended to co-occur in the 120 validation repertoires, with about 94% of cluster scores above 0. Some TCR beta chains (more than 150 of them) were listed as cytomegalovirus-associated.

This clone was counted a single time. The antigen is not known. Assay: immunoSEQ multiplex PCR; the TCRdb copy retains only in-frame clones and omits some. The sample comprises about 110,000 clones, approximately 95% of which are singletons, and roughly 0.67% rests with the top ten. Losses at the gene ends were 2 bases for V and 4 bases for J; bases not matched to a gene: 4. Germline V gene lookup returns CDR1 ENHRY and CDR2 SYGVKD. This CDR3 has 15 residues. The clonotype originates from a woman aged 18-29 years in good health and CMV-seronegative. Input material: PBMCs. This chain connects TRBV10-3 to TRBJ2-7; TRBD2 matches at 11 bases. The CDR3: CAISEQGLAVYEQYF. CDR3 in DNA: TGTGCCATCAGTGAGCAGGGACTAGCGGTTTACGAGCAGTACTTC.